These T cell receptor beta chains were read from a single sample in a study of PD-1 blockade in classical Hodgkin lymphoma. Sequencing was performed with immunoSEQ multiplex PCR; in TCRdb, only in-frame clones are kept and a portion is missing. The table shows more than 45,000 clones, with around 75% occurring only once. The material was peripheral blood mononuclear cells (PBMCs), obtained before the second cycle of nivolumab. The source of these receptors is a human donor with classical Hodgkin lymphoma. Both conserved end residues are part of each CDR3. A D gene is named only where the DNA matches it firmly. A row's size may be missing; if present it is once, few, many or a size class.

D: TRBD1; V: TRBV6-6; size: -; J: TRBJ1-1; CDR3: CASRKDRAGTEAFF; DNA: TGTGCCAGCAGAAAGGACAGGGCGGGCACTGAAGCTTTCTTT
D: TRBD2; V: TRBV7-3; size: -; J: TRBJ2-7; CDR3: CASSRKVRTSGDEQYF; DNA: TGTGCCAGCAGCCGCAAAGTCCGGACTAGCGGCGACGAGCAGTACTTC
D: TRBD1; V: TRBV27; size: -; J: TRBJ2-1; CDR3: CASSLRPPGQGAGEQFF; DNA: TGTGCCAGCAGTTTACGGCCCCCGGGACAGGGGGCTGGTGAGCAGTTCTTC
D: TRBD1; V: TRBV9; size: -; J: TRBJ1-4; CDR3: CASSPGQANEKLFF; DNA: TGTGCCAGCAGCCCGGGACAGGCTAATGAAAAACTGTTTTTT
D: -; V: TRBV19; size: -; J: TRBJ2-7; CDR3: CASSALGLSSYEQYF; DNA: TGTGCCAGTAGTGCTTTGGGACTGAGCTCCTACGAGCAGTACTTC
D: TRBD1; V: TRBV30; size: -; J: TRBJ2-5; CDR3: CAWSPGQGSQETQYF; DNA: TGTGCCTGGAGCCCAGGACAGGGGTCCCAAGAGACCCAGTACTTC
D: -; V: TRBV7-9; size: few; J: TRBJ2-6; CDR3: CASSLGQGANVLTF; DNA: TGTGCCAGCAGCTTAGGGCAGGGGGCCAACGTCCTGACTTTC
D: -; V: TRBV7-3; size: -; J: TRBJ2-1; CDR3: CASSPQGNEQFF; DNA: TGTGCCAGCAGCCCACAGGGTAATGAGCAGTTCTTC
D: -; V: TRBV7-9; size: -; J: TRBJ2-7; CDR3: CASSLYGGFYEQYF; DNA: TGTGCCAGCAGCTTATACGGGGGTTTCTACGAGCAGTACTTC
D: TRBD2; V: TRBV6-5; size: few; J: TRBJ2-1; CDR3: CASTGLAGGYNEQFF; DNA: TGTGCCAGCACCGGCCTAGCGGGAGGCTACAATGAGCAGTTCTTC
D: TRBD2; V: TRBV7-2; size: -; J: TRBJ2-7; CDR3: CASSLTSGGYEQYF; DNA: TGTGCCAGCAGCTTAACTAGCGGGGGCTACGAGCAGTACTTC
D: -; V: TRBV7-3; size: few; J: TRBJ1-3; CDR3: CASSSSPGNTIYF; DNA: TGTGCCAGCAGCTCCTCCCCTGGAAACACCATATATTTT
D: TRBD1; V: TRBV11-2; size: few; J: TRBJ1-5; CDR3: CASSGGTGTNQPQHF; DNA: TGTGCCAGCAGCGGTGGGACAGGGACGAATCAGCCCCAGCATTTT
D: -; V: TRBV19; size: once; J: TRBJ1-1; CDR3: CASSTLPGRTEAFF; DNA: TGTGCCAGTAGTACCCTCCCAGGGCGGACTGAAGCTTTCTTT
D: -; V: TRBV11-2; size: -; J: TRBJ2-5; CDR3: CASSLYGRRPQETQYF; DNA: TGTGCCAGCAGCTTATATGGACGCCGACCTCAAGAGACCCAGTACTTC
D: TRBD2; V: TRBV7-8; size: -; J: TRBJ2-7; CDR3: CASSFSELAAGEQYF; DNA: TGTGCCAGCAGCTTCTCGGAACTAGCGGCGGGGGAGCAGTACTTC
D: -; V: TRBV6-1; size: -; J: TRBJ2-7; CDR3: CASKTEGGSYEQYF; DNA: TGTGCCAGCAAGACGGAGGGAGGCTCCTACGAGCAGTACTTC
D: TRBD2; V: TRBV6-5; size: -; J: TRBJ2-1; CDR3: CASSSSGGSYNEQFF; DNA: TGTGCCAGCAGTTCCAGCGGGGGGTCCTACAATGAGCAGTTCTTC
D: -; V: TRBV7-9; size: -; J: TRBJ2-7; CDR3: CASSLASGTYEQYF; DNA: TGTGCCAGCAGCTTAGCTAGCGGTACTTACGAGCAGTACTTC
D: -; V: TRBV9; size: few; J: TRBJ2-7; CDR3: CASSPRQDHEQYF; DNA: TGTGCCAGCAGCCCCCGACAGGACCACGAGCAGTACTTC
D: -; V: TRBV25-1; size: -; J: TRBJ2-5; CDR3: CASSELGETQYF; DNA: TGTGCCAGCAGTGAACTGGGAGAGACCCAGTACTTC
D: -; V: TRBV6-1; size: -; J: TRBJ2-1; CDR3: CASRRIGANEQFF; DNA: TGTGCCAGCAGGAGGATAGGGGCGAATGAGCAGTTCTTC
D: -; V: TRBV25-1; size: -; J: TRBJ2-5; CDR3: CASSEMGETQYF; DNA: TGTGCCAGCAGTGAAATGGGAGAGACCCAGTACTTC
D: TRBD1; V: TRBV7-2; size: -; J: TRBJ1-5; CDR3: CASSWALGQGSQPQHF; DNA: TGTGCCAGCAGCTGGGCGCTCGGACAGGGAAGTCAGCCCCAGCATTTT
D: -; V: TRBV10-1; size: few; J: TRBJ2-7; CDR3: CATDGVSYEQYF; DNA: TGCGCCACTGACGGGGTATCCTACGAGCAGTACTTC
D: TRBD1; V: TRBV28; size: -; J: TRBJ2-3; CDR3: CASSLNLGTGYF; DNA: TGTGCCAGCAGTTTAAATTTGGGGACAGGGTATTTT
D: TRBD1; V: TRBV19; size: -; J: TRBJ2-2; CDR3: CASSHLRTGEGNGELFF; DNA: TGTGCCAGTAGCCACCTCAGGACAGGGGAAGGTAACGGGGAGCTGTTTTTT
D: TRBD1; V: TRBV2; size: -; J: TRBJ2-7; CDR3: CARSKQGAYEQYF; DNA: TGTGCCCGCTCTAAACAGGGGGCGTACGAGCAGTACTTC